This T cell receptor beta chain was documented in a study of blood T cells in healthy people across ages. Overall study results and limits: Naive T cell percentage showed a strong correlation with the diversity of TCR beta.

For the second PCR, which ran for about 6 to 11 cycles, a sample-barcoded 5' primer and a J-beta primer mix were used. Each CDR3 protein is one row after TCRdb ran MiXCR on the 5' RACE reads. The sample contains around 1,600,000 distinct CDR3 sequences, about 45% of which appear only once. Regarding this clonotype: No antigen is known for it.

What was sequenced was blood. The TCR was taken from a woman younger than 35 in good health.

CDR3 nucleotide sequence: TGCGCCAGCAGCCGAGGGACACCGAACACCGGGGAGCTGTTTTTT. As protein: CASSRGTPNTGELFF. The chain recombines TRBV5-1 with TRBJ2-2, with D perhaps matching TRBD1 (6 bases). CDR1 and CDR2 from the germline V gene are SGHRS and YFSETQ. There are 15 residues in the CDR3. V lost 4 bases to trimming and J lost 0 bases, with 10 bases between them. Filled out from reference TRBV5-1 and TRBJ2-2, the complete variable domain reads KAGVTQTPRYLIKTRGQQVTLSCSPISGHRSVSWYQQTPGQGLQFLFEYFSETQRNKGNFPGRFSGRQFSNSRSEMNVSTLELGDSALYLCASSRGTPNTGELFFGEGSRLTVL.